This T cell receptor beta chain was retrieved from a study of Ad26.COV2.S vaccination and SARS-CoV-2 variants. In the case of this clone: No antigen is known for it.

Treatment here: some 19 received Ad26.COV2.S at low or high dose, single or two shots; several received placebo; per-sample allocation not given. Day 63 after the first injection of vaccine or placebo was the sampling time. Produced via immunoSEQ multiplex PCR; TCRdb's table is partial and in-frame only. The sample comprises just over 350,000 clones, roughly 84% of which are singletons, and about 3.3% rests with the top ten. With 6 bases clipped from V and 8 bases from J, the junction kept 7 bases outside the gene matches. Per the germline V gene, CDR1 is LGHNA and CDR2 is YSLEER. The CDR3 extends over 15 amino acids. Study-wide points: The TCR-based breadth and depth measures might underestimate overall T cell responses. The placebo group had lower spike-specific TCR breadth than the vaccine recipients did. Breadth, reportedly substantial, characterized the spike-specific CD8+ and CD4+ T cell responses after vaccination. Vaccinees and placebo recipients showed similar non-spike TCR breadth.

The sequence derives from a person between 18 and 59 years old who received the Ad26.COV2.S COVID-19 vaccine or a placebo. V and J are TRBV4-3 and TRBJ1-6; the match to TRBD1 covers 10 bases. The sequencing here drew on peripheral blood, taken in a trial of Ad26.COV2.S vaccine versus placebo. The CDR3 bases are TGCGCCAGCAGTCGGGACAGGGGAAGTGATTCACCCCTCCACTTT. Protein: CASSRDRGSDSPLHF.